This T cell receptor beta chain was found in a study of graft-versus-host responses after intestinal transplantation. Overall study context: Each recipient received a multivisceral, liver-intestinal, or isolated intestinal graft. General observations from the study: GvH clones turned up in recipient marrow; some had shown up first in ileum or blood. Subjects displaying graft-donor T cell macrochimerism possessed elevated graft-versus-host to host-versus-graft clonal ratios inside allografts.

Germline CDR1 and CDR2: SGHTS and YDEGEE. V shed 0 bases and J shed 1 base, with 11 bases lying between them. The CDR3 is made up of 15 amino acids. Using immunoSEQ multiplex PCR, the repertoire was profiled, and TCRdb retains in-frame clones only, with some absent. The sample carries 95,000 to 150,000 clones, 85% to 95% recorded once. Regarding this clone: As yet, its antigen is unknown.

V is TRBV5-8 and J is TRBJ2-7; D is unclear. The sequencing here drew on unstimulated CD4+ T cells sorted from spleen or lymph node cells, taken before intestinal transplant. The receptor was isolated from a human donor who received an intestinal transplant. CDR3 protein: CASSLDYQPSYEQYF. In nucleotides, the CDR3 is TGTGCCAGCAGCTTGGACTACCAACCATCCTACGAGCAGTACTTC.